This TCR beta chain was found in a study of regulatory T cells in long-lasting Graves disease. The time point here: newly diagnosed GD, antithyroid drugs for less than 3 months. PBMCs were the source of the RNA used for TCR sequencing. Approximately 10 milliliters of peripheral blood went into EDTA tubes. The study's findings and limits: Under persistent disease, TRBV28, TRBJ1-2 and TRBJ2-5 were used preferentially.

Looked up from germline, CDR1 is LNHDA and CDR2 is SQIVND (reference sequence). The CDR3 contains 16 residues. Trimming took off 7 bases at V and 0 bases at J, with 16 bases between the two ends. In the case of this clonotype: Its matching antigen is unknown.

CDR3-region Arm-PCR and iRepertoire HTBI primers produced the TCR beta libraries. MiXCR was run by TCRdb on the multiplex PCR reads, yielding one entry per CDR3 protein. The sample records about 400,000 distinct CDR3 sequences, 15% being singletons. These data were also reused for a study on T cells in Graves' hyperthyroidism and ophthalmopathy. That source reports: The model made its ophthalmopathy prediction, and onset followed a median approximately six months later.

The chain uses TRBV19 and TRBJ2-1; no reliable D call. The clonotype originates from a woman aged 40 to 50 with Graves disease. Specimen: peripheral blood mononuclear cells (PBMCs), collected at new diagnosis, from a patient treated with antithyroid drugs. The DNA for the CDR3 is TGTGCCAGTACCCTTGATACCGGAAGCTCCTACAATGAGCAGTTCTTC. It yields the protein CASTLDTGSSYNEQFF.